Below are 21 T cell receptor beta chains sequenced from a single sample in a study of post-analysis software for immune sequencing data. Study findings and constraints: Controls showed lower frequencies than patients for several TRBV segments, and TRBV5-6, TRBV5-1 and TRBV20-1 were among these.

Unique molecular identifiers were carried by the TCR beta cDNA libraries. TCRdb redid the calling of the PCR reads with MiXCR, one entry per CDR3 protein. The sample has hundreds of thousands of distinct CDR3 sequences; 44% are singletons. No cognate antigen is known for these TCRs. The sample taken for sequencing was blood. Receptor source: a girl aged 5-17 years with multiple sclerosis.

The chain combines TRBV3-1 with TRBJ2-7; 10 bases match TRBD1. The J segment lost 6 bases and the V segment lost 4 bases, leaving 12 bases of the junction unmatched. The germline gives CDR1 LGHDT, CDR2 YNNKEL (reference sequence). The CDR3 contains 16 residues. CDR3 bases: TGTGCCAGCAGCCCAATCGGACAGGGGGAAAGAGGCGAGCAGTACTTC. It is translated as CASSPIGQGERGEQYF.

V and J are TRBV4-1 and TRBJ1-4; no reliable D call. The ends were cut back, 4 bases at V and 7 bases at J, with 19 bases in the middle. The CDR3 loop spans 16 amino acids. The germline V gene encodes CDR1 MGHRA and CDR2 YSYEKL. The CDR3 nucleotides are TGCGCCAGCAGCCTGAGAAAAGGGAGGGAGGGTGAAAAACTGTTTTTT. As protein: CASSLRKGREGEKLFF.

The CDR3 reads CSARVSFNYGYTF. DNA of the CDR3: TGCAGTGCTAGAGTCAGTTTTAACTATGGCTACACCTTC. The chain uses TRBV20-1 and TRBJ1-2; D remains unclear. V lost 1 base, J lost 1 base, and 7 bases lay in between. This CDR3 contains 13 residues. CDR1 and CDR2 from the germline V gene are DFQATT and SNEGSKA (reference sequence).

This chain links TRBV12-3 or TRBV12-4 with TRBJ1-1, with a possible D match to TRBD1 (6 bases). V lost 11 bases, J lost 2 bases, and 15 bases lay in between. This CDR3 contains 13 residues. CDR3 sequence reads: CAVRGRQNTEAFF. For the CDR3, the DNA is TGTGCCGTCAGGGGTAGACAAAACACTGAAGCTTTCTTT.

The chain combines TRBV28 with TRBJ2-7; a weak D match, TRBD2 (5 bases). V shed 2 bases and J shed 0 bases, with 17 bases lying between them. The CDR3 covers 17 residues. Germline assignment: CDR1 MDHEN and CDR2 SYDVKM. In nucleotides, the CDR3 is TGTGCCAGCAGTTTACTCCCACTAGGCAGGAGCTCCTACGAGCAGTACTTC. Encoded protein: CASSLLPLGRSSYEQYF.

The V gene is TRBV20-1, the J gene TRBJ1-2; D is ambiguous. Germline CDR1 is DFQATT and CDR2 is SNEGSKA (reference sequence). The CDR3 loop spans 14 amino acids. Trimming shortened V by 5 bases and J by 1 base, and 14 bases separated the two germline ends. The CDR3 bases are TGCAGTGCTCTAGAGAGTACAGATAACTATGGCTACACCTTC. This codes for CSALESTDNYGYTF.

This chain connects TRBV6-5 to TRBJ2-3; 9 bases match TRBD1. V trimming: 5 bases; J trimming: 5 bases; junction bases outside the gene matches: 5. The CDR3 has 14 residues. The germline gives CDR1 MNHEY, CDR2 SVGAGI. The chain's CDR3 is CASSGTGPRDTQYF. CDR3 in DNA: TGTGCCAGCAGTGGGACAGGGCCGAGAGATACGCAGTATTTT.

This clonotype was found a few times. V is TRBV20-1 and J is TRBJ2-1; 9 bases match TRBD1. In germline, CDR1 is DFQATT, CDR2 SNEGSKA (reference sequence). CDR3 length: 14 amino acids. The junction had 8 bases not matched to a gene; V was cut back by 6 bases and J by 5 bases. The CDR3 is CSAPSRTGDNEQFF. For the CDR3, the DNA is TGCAGTGCACCTAGCAGGACAGGGGACAATGAGCAGTTCTTC.

The chain uses TRBV10-3 and TRBJ2-7, with TRBD1 matching over 10 bases. The CDR3 covers 14 residues. CDR1 and CDR2 from the germline V gene are ENHRY and SYGVKD. With 6 bases clipped from V and 6 bases from J, the junction kept 8 bases outside the gene matches. The CDR3 region has the DNA TGTGCCATCAGCATGGACAGGGGGTTTGTCGAGCAGTACTTC. Translated, it gives CAISMDRGFVEQYF.

J is TRBJ2-7 and V is TRBV5-1; TRBD1 matches at 7 bases. V lost 5 bases to trimming and J lost 1 base; unmatched junction nucleotides: 3. The germline gives CDR1 SGHRS, CDR2 YFSETQ. The CDR3 sequence is 13 residues long. CDR3 protein: CASRLTGSYEQYF. The CDR3 DNA follows: TGCGCCAGCAGACTGACAGGGTCCTACGAGCAGTACTTC.

This clonotype was recorded a few times. The V gene is TRBV29-1, the J gene TRBJ2-5; TRBD1 matches 7 bases. V dropped 6 bases and J dropped 1; count of bases not matched to a gene: 14. Per germline, CDR1 SQVTM and CDR2 ANQGSEA. There are 16 residues in the CDR3. DNA of the CDR3: TGCAGCGTCCGCCTAGGTTGGGACAGACCCCAAGAGACCCAGTACTTC. Protein: CSVRLGWDRPQETQYF.

This sequence joins TRBV10-3 and TRBJ1-1; a weak D match, TRBD1 (5 bases). Germline loops: CDR1 ENHRY, CDR2 SYGVKD. The CDR3 length is 15 residues. The V gene lost 0 bases and the J gene lost 1 base, with 9 bases spanning the gap. The CDR3 DNA follows: TGTGCCATCAGTGAGTCGAACAGGTCGAACACTGAAGCTTTCTTT. Translated: CAISESNRSNTEAFF.

In its sample, this clonotype was seen a few times. The chain links TRBV5-1 to TRBJ2-3, with 15 bases matching TRBD2. The CDR3 covers 16 residues. CDR1 and CDR2 from the germline V gene are SGHRS and YFSETQ. Trimming took 3 bases from V and 6 from J; bases not matched to a gene: 5. CDR3 sequence reads: CASSWTSGGATDTQYF. CDR3 DNA: TGCGCCAGCAGCTGGACTAGCGGGGGGGCAACCGATACGCAGTATTTT.

A few counts support this clonotype. This sequence joins TRBV5-1 and TRBJ2-1; 7 bases match TRBD1. This CDR3 contains 13 residues. Germline V gene data show CDR1 as SGHRS and CDR2 as YFSETQ. V lost 4 bases and J lost 6; bases outside the gene matches: 4. The CDR3 DNA reads as TGCGCCAGCAGCCCGGCAGGGGGCAATGAGCAGTTCTTC. Its translation is CASSPAGGNEQFF.

The V and J genes are TRBV10-3 and TRBJ2-3, with D hard to call. Germline CDR1 and CDR2: ENHRY and SYGVKD. The CDR3 totals 14 residues. Trimming removed 6 bases at V and 0 bases at J, with 10 bases between. The CDR3 loop is CAISDIASTDTQYF. The CDR3 bases are TGTGCCATCAGCGACATTGCTAGCACAGATACGCAGTATTTT.

The genes are TRBV7-2 and TRBJ1-2; 8 bases are shared with TRBD1. Trimming took 8 bases from V and 8 from J; bases not matched to a gene: 16. Germline V CDR1 and CDR2: SGHTA, FQGNSA. CDR3 size: 15 residues. The CDR3 spells CASLPPDRDSWGYTF. In DNA form, the CDR3 reads TGTGCCAGCCTCCCGCCGGACAGGGACTCCTGGGGCTACACCTTC. The full variable domain, rest sourced from reference TRBV7-2 and TRBJ1-2, is GAGVSQSPSNKVTEKGKDVELRCDPISGHTALYWYRQSLGQGLEFLIYFQGNSAPDKSGLPSDRFSAERTGGSVSTLTIQRTQQEDSAVYLCASLPPDRDSWGYTFGSGTRLTVV.

V gene TRBV30 combines with J gene TRBJ1-2; 9 bases are a match to TRBD1. The CDR3 totals 15 residues. Per germline, CDR1 GTSNPN and CDR2 SVGIG (reference sequence). Trimming cost V 4 bases and J 4 bases; bases outside gene matches: 10. The CDR3 DNA reads TGTGCCTGGAAGACCGGGACAGGGCGTTCCTATGGCTACACCTTC. It is translated as CAWKTGTGRSYGYTF.

The rearrangement joins TRBV12-3 or TRBV12-4 to TRBJ1-2; D is undetermined. CDR3 length: 17 residues. Between the trimmed V and J ends, which lost 0 bases and 0 bases, there was a span of 14 bases. The CDR3 here is CASSLAQVNKPNYGYTF. Here the CDR3 DNA reads TGTGCCAGCAGTTTAGCGCAGGTCAATAAACCTAACTATGGCTACACCTTC.

CDR3 DNA sequence: TGTGCCAGCAGCTTACTAGGACAGGGGGCAACCACAGATACGCAGTATTTT. It is translated as CASSLLGQGATTDTQYF. The chain carries TRBV7-2 and TRBJ2-3; TRBD1 matches at 11 bases. The germline V gene has CDR1 SGHTA and CDR2 FQGNSA. CDR3 size: 17 residues. The ends lost 2 bases at V and 2 bases at J; junction bases unmatched: 6.

This chain links TRBV5-6 with TRBJ2-6, with 7 bases lining up with TRBD1. The CDR3 sequence is 17 residues long. In germline, CDR1 is SGHDT, CDR2 YYEEEE. Losses at the gene ends were 0 bases for V and 5 bases for J; bases not matched to a gene: 8. The CDR3 DNA is TGTGCCAGCAGCTTGGCTATGAGGGGGCACTGGGCCAACGTCCTGACTTTC. As protein: CASSLAMRGHWANVLTF. The full variable domain, with the rest looked up from reference TRBV5-6 and TRBJ2-6, is DAGVTQSPTHLIKTRGQQVTLRCSPKSGHDTVSWYQQALGQGPQFIFQYYEEEERQRGNFPDRFSGHQFPNYSSELNVNALLLGDSALYLCASSLAMRGHWANVLTFGAGSRLTVL.

This clonotype has more than one count but fewer than ten. The chain joins TRBV3-1 to TRBJ1-1; D is unclear. The length of the CDR3 is 14 residues. The V gene lost 0 bases and the J gene lost 9 bases, with 14 bases spanning the gap. Germline V lookup: CDR1 LGHDT, CDR2 YNNKEL (reference sequence). CDR3 in DNA: TGTGCCAGCAGCCAAGATGATACGGTCTTGAAAGCTTTCTTT. Residues: CASSQDDTVLKAFF.